This TCR beta chain was obtained from a study of T cell responses to AZD1222 COVID-19 vaccine. Overall study results and limits: The reported proportion of spike-specific TCRs targeting unmutated variant regions was nearly half. Repertoires in all cases were sampled only once the peak T cell response had passed. Spike-specific TCR breadth rose after two AZD1222 doses, and depth rose as well. Females made up more of the donors, who were largely white British, and clonal diversity may have come out too low.

In regard to this clone: As yet, its antigen is unknown.

The V gene's germline CDR1 is SGHDT and CDR2 YYEEEE. The CDR3 runs to 15 residues. V was shortened by 2 bases and J by 2 bases, with 11 bases between the two germline ends. Libraries were prepared by immunoSEQ multiplex PCR; TCRdb keeps only in-frame clonotypes and omits some of them. The data show about 200,000 clones, approximately 92% seen once. This receptor was obtained from an adult who received the MenACWY meningococcal vaccine as a control. The chain joins TRBV5-6 to TRBJ1-3; D might be TRBD1 (6 bases). The source was peripheral blood, collected 28 days after the second dose of the MenACWY control vaccine. The CDR3 sequence: CASSFHTGTGNTIYF. In DNA, the CDR3 is TGTGCCAGCAGCTTCCATACAGGGACTGGAAACACCATATATTTT.